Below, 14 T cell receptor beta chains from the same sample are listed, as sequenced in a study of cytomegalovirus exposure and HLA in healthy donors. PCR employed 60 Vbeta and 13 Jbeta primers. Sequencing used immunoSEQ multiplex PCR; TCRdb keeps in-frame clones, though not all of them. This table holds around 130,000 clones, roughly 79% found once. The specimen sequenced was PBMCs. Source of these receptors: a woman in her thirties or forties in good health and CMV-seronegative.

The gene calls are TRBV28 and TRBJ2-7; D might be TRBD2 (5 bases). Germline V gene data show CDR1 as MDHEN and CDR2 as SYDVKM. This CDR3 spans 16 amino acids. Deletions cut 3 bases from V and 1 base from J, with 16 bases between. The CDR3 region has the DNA TGTGCCAGCAGTTTTTTTAGAGGGCCCCTGTCCTACGAGCAGTACTTC. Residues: CASSFFRGPLSYEQYF.

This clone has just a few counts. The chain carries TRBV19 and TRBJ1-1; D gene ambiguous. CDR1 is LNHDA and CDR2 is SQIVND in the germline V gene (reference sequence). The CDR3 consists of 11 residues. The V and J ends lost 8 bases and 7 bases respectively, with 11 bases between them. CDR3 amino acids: CASHRGREAFF. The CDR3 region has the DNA TGTGCCAGTCATCGCGGCCGTGAAGCTTTCTTT.

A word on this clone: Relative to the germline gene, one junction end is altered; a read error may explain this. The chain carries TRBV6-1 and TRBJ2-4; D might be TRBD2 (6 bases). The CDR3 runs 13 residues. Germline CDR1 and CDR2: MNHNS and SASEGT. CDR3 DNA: TGTGCCAGCAGTGACCCGGGGGTGAACAGTCAGTACTTC. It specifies CASSDPGVNSQYF.

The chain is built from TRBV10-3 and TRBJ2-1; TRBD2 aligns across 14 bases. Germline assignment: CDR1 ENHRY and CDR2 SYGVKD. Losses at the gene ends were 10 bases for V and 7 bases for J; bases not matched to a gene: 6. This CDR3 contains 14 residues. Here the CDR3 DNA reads TGTGCCACCTGGACTAGCGGGAGGATTAATGAGCAGTTCTTC. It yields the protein CATWTSGRINEQFF.

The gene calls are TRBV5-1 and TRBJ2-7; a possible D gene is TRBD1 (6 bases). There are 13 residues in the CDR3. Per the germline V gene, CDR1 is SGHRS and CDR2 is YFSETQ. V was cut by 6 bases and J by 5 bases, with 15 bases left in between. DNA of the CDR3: TGCGCCAGCAACCCAGGGGTAACCCACGAGCAGTACTTC. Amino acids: CASNPGVTHEQYF.

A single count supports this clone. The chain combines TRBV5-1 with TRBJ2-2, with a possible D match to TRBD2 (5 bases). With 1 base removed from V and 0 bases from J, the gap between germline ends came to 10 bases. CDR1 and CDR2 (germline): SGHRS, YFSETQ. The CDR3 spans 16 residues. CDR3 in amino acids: CASSLIRTANTGELFF. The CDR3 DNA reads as TGCGCCAGCAGCTTGATCCGGACTGCGAACACCGGGGAGCTGTTTTTT.

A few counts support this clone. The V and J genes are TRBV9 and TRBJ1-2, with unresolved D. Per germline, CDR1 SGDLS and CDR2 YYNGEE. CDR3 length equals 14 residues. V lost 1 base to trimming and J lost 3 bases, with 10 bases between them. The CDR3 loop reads CASSVTFLDYGYTF. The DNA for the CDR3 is TGTGCCAGCAGCGTAACATTTTTGGACTATGGCTACACCTTC.

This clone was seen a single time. The chain's CDR3 is CASSHDITGTQSSYEQYF. Here the CDR3 DNA reads TGCGCCAGCAGCCATGATATTACCGGGACTCAAAGCTCCTACGAGCAGTACTTC. The V call is TRBV4-1, the J call TRBJ2-7; maybe TRBD2 (6 bases). The CDR3 spans 18 residues. Germline CDR1 reads MGHRA; CDR2 reads YSYEKL. Between the trimmed V and J ends, which lost 3 bases and 0 bases, there was a span of 21 bases.

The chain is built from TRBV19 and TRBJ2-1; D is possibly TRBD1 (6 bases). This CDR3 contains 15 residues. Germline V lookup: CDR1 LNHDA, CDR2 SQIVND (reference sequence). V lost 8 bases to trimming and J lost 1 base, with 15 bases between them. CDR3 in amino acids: CASCLQGNSYNEQFF. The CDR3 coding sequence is TGTGCCAGTTGTTTACAGGGAAATTCCTACAATGAGCAGTTCTTC.

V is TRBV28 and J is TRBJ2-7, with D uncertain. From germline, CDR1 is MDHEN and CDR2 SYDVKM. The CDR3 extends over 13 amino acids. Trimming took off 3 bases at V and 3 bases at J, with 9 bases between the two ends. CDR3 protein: CASSLGRSYEQYF. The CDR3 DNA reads TGTGCCAGCAGTTTGGGCAGAAGCTACGAGCAGTACTTC. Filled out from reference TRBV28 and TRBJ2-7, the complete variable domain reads DVKVTQSSRYLVKRTGEKVFLECVQDMDHENMFWYRQDPGLGLRLIYFSYDVKMKEKGDIPEGYSVSREKKERFSLILESASTNQTSMYLCASSLGRSYEQYFGPGTRLTVT.

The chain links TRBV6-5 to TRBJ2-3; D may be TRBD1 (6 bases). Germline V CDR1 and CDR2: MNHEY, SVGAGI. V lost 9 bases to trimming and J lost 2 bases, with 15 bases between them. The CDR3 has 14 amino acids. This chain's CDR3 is CASSRGLNTDTQYF. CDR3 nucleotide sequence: TGTGCCAGTTCAAGGGGGTTAAACACAGATACGCAGTATTTT.

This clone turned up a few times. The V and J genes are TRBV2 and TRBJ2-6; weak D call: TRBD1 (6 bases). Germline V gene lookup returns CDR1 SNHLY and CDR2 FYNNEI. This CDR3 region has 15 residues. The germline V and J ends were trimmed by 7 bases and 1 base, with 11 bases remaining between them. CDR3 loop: CASTDSFSGANVLTF. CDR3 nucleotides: TGTGCCAGCACGGACAGCTTTTCTGGGGCCAACGTCCTGACTTTC.

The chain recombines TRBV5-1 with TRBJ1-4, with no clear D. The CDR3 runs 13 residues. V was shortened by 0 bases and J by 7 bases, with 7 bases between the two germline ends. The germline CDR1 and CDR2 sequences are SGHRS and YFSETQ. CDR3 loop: CASSLGGGEKLFF. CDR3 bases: TGCGCCAGCAGCTTGGGAGGAGGTGAAAAACTGTTTTTT.

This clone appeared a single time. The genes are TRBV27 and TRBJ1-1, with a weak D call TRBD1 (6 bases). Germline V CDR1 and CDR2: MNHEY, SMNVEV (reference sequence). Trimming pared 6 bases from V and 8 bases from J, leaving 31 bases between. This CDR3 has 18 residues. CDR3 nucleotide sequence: TGTGCCAGCAGACCGTTAGGAACAGGGATGGTTGGGTTCCAGGAAGCTTTCTTT. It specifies CASRPLGTGMVGFQEAFF.